The 18 T cell receptor beta chains listed next were all sequenced from one sample in a study of OX40 agonist ivuxolimab in advanced cancers. This table comes from immunoSEQ multiplex PCR, and its TCRdb copy is limited to in-frame clones, with some not included. In the table there are some 60,000 clones, approximately 80% of which are singletons. Sequencing was performed on CD4+ or CD8+ T cells sorted from blood, taken in a trial of the OX40 agonist ivuxolimab. These receptor sequences come from an adult with an advanced solid tumor such as melanoma, head and neck, liver or kidney cancer.

The chain is built from TRBV7-2 and TRBJ2-7; D perhaps matches TRBD1 (5 bases). V was shortened by 3 bases and J by 3 bases, with 9 bases between the two germline ends. Germline loops: CDR1 SGHTA, CDR2 FQGNSA. The CDR3 covers 13 residues. CDR3 bases: TGTGCCAGCAGCTTGGCAGGGATCTACGAGCAGTACTTC. This encodes CASSLAGIYEQYF.

To note about this clone: Its ends do not fully match the called genes, so a read error is possible. The CDR3 protein is CASSPDFPASSYNEQFF. The CDR3 nucleotides are TGTGCTAGCAGCCCGGACTTCCCGGCGAGCTCCTACAATGAGCAGTTCTTC. The chain joins TRBV7-7 to TRBJ2-1; weak D call: TRBD2 (5 bases). The CDR3 is made up of 17 amino acids. Germline CDR1 is SSHAT and CDR2 is FNYEAQ (reference sequence).

This clone was seen a single time. The rearrangement joins TRBV5-4 to TRBJ2-7, with 11 bases aligning to TRBD2. CDR1 SGHNT and CDR2 YYREEE come from the germline V gene (reference sequence). This CDR3 region has 15 residues. V was pared by 4 bases and J by 4 bases, with 7 bases of the junction left unmatched. The CDR3 region has the DNA TGTGCCAGCAGCGGGGGGGGACTAGCGGATTACGAGCAGTACTTC. It yields the protein CASSGGGLADYEQYF.

This chain links TRBV12-1 with TRBJ1-1; whether TRBD1, the table's D call, matches the DNA was not checked. TRBV12-1 constitutes a pseudogene. The CDR3 contains 16 residues. CDR3 residues: CASSFKGRYMNTEAFF. In DNA, the CDR3 is TGTGCCAGCAGCTTTAAGGGGCGATACATGAACACTGAAGCTTTCTTT.

The genes are TRBV28 and TRBJ1-5; maybe TRBD1 (6 bases). The CDR3 is made up of 15 amino acids. Germline CDR1 MDHEN, CDR2 SYDVKM. Trimming shortened V by 5 bases and J by 4 bases, and 15 bases separated the two germline ends. For the CDR3, the DNA is TGTGCCAGCAGTCCCCCCGGGACACAGAATCAGCCCCAGCATTTT. It specifies CASSPPGTQNQPQHF. The variable domain in full, completed from reference TRBV28 and TRBJ1-5, reads DVKVTQSSRYLVKRTGEKVFLECVQDMDHENMFWYRQDPGLGLRLIYFSYDVKMKEKGDIPEGYSVSREKKERFSLILESASTNQTSMYLCASSPPGTQNQPQHFGDGTRLSIL.

The chain links TRBV5-4 to TRBJ1-5; D gene unclear. The CDR3 is 14 residues long. In germline, CDR1 is SGHNT, CDR2 YYREEE (reference sequence). V was clipped by 3 bases and J by 10 bases, with 17 bases between them. CDR3 sequence reads: CASSSPPWGDPQHF. The CDR3 DNA reads as TGTGCCAGCAGCTCGCCGCCTTGGGGTGACCCCCAGCATTTT.

The chain has TRBV5-1 and TRBJ2-3, with 9 positions matching TRBD1. The trim removed 0 bases at V and 3 bases at J, leaving 2 bases unmatched. The CDR3 length is 15 residues. CDR1 SGHRS and CDR2 YFSETQ come from the germline V gene. The CDR3 region has the DNA TGCGCCAGCAGCTTGGCCGGACAGGGGACAGATACGCAGTATTTT. It specifies CASSLAGQGTDTQYF.

The J gene is TRBJ2-1, the V gene TRBV19, with TRBD2 matching 14 bases. The CDR3 has 16 amino acids. The germline V gene encodes CDR1 LNHDA and CDR2 SQIVND (reference sequence). V lost 5 bases to trimming and J lost 7 bases; unmatched junction nucleotides: 7. Written as DNA, the CDR3 is TGTGCCAGTAGTCTGCGACTAGCGGGGGGGCGAAATGAGCAGTTCTTC. Protein sequence: CASSLRLAGGRNEQFF.

V is TRBV5-4 and J is TRBJ2-1, with D possibly matching TRBD1 (5 bases). This CDR3 comprises 15 residues. Germline assignment: CDR1 SGHNT and CDR2 YYREEE (reference sequence). Trimming shortened V by 0 bases and J by 4 bases, and 11 bases separated the two germline ends. The DNA of the CDR3 is TGTGCCAGCAGCTTGGCTCAGGGCGGATACAATGAGCAGTTCTTC. Protein sequence: CASSLAQGGYNEQFF.

This chain uses TRBV5-4 with TRBJ2-3, with a tentative D call TRBD2 (5 bases). Germline V gives CDR1 SGHNT, CDR2 YYREEE (reference sequence). Trimming stripped 1 base from V and 1 base from J, with 10 bases between. The CDR3 covers 15 residues. The CDR3 loop reads CASSLITGGTDTQYF. CDR3 nucleotides: TGTGCCAGCAGCTTGATTACCGGGGGCACAGATACGCAGTATTTT.

This clone has only one observation. The V and J genes are TRBV7-9 and TRBJ2-1, with D possibly being TRBD1 (6 bases). The germline V and J ends were trimmed by 5 bases and 1 base, with 15 bases remaining between them. There are 16 residues in the CDR3. CDR1 SEHNR and CDR2 FQNEAQ come from the germline V gene (reference sequence). CDR3 coding DNA: TGTGCCAGCAGCCCTCCCACAGGGAAGTCCTACAATGAGCAGTTCTTC. It yields the protein CASSPPTGKSYNEQFF. Using reference TRBV7-9 and TRBJ2-1 for the parts outside the CDR3, the full variable domain is DTGVSQNPRHKITKRGQNVTFRCDPISEHNRLYWYRQTLGQGPEFLTYFQNEAQLEKSRLLSDRFSAERPKGSFSTLEIQRTEQGDSAMYLCASSPPTGKSYNEQFFGPGTRLTVL.

This chain uses TRBV11-2 with TRBJ1-2, with 10 bases identical to TRBD1. Germline CDR1 reads SGHAT; CDR2 reads FQNNGV. The ends lost 5 bases at V and 7 bases at J; junction bases unmatched: 10. CDR3 length equals 15 residues. The CDR3 nucleotides read TGTGCCAGCAGCATAGGGACAGGGGACAGAGGTGGCTACACCTTC. As protein: CASSIGTGDRGGYTF.

The CDR3 DNA reads as TGTGCCTGGAGTGTATCAGGAGGACAAGAGACCCAGTACTTC. This sequence encodes CAWSVSGGQETQYF. The rearrangement links TRBV30 to TRBJ2-5; D is perhaps TRBD2 (5 bases). The CDR3 extends over 14 amino acids. V shed 0 bases and J shed 2 bases, with 10 bases lying between them. CDR1 is GTSNPN and CDR2 is SVGIG in the germline V gene (reference sequence).

For the CDR3, the DNA is TGTGCCAGTACGGCAGCGGGGGGGGAATACAATGAGCAGTTCTTC. This sequence encodes CASTAAGGEYNEQFF. The rearrangement joins TRBV19 to TRBJ2-1; the match to TRBD2 covers 10 bases. The V segment lost 7 bases and the J segment 4 bases; nucleotides outside the gene matches: 7. Per germline, CDR1 LNHDA and CDR2 SQIVND (reference sequence). The CDR3 is made up of 15 amino acids.

V is TRBV5-4 and J is TRBJ2-3, with D uncertain. The CDR3 is 13 amino acids. The V end lost 4 bases, the J end lost 0 bases, and 6 bases lay between the germline ends. The V gene's germline CDR1 is SGHNT and CDR2 YYREEE (reference sequence). This chain's CDR3 is CASSKTSTDTQYF. As DNA, the CDR3 is TGTGCCAGCAGCAAGACTAGCACAGATACGCAGTATTTT.

The gene calls are TRBV5-1 and TRBJ2-3, with 10 bases identical to TRBD2. CDR1 is SGHRS, CDR2 YFSETQ, per germline. V shed 2 bases and J 7 bases; nucleotides not matched to a gene: 10. This CDR3 has 16 amino acids. The CDR3 region is CASSLIAGGRGYTQYF. CDR3 DNA: TGCGCCAGCAGCTTAATAGCGGGAGGCCGGGGTTATACGCAGTATTTT.

The V call is TRBV28, the J call TRBJ2-2; D could derive from TRBD1 or TRBD2 (5 bases each). The CDR3 length is 15 residues. Looked up from germline, CDR1 is MDHEN and CDR2 is SYDVKM. The V end lost 6 bases, the J end lost 0 bases, and 11 bases lay between the germline ends. The DNA of the CDR3 is TGTGCCAGCAGGCTTCTGGGGGCGAACACCGGGGAGCTGTTTTTT. Residues: CASRLLGANTGELFF.

The chain carries TRBV9 and TRBJ2-7; maybe TRBD2 (6 bases). The CDR3 sequence is 15 residues long. The V gene lost 3 bases and the J gene lost 0 bases, with 13 bases spanning the gap. Germline V lookup: CDR1 SGDLS, CDR2 YYNGEE. The CDR3 loop reads CASSASAGPSYEQYF. The CDR3 nucleotides are TGTGCCAGCAGCGCCTCTGCGGGGCCCTCCTACGAGCAGTACTTC. Full variable domain (outside the CDR3, taken from reference TRBV9 and TRBJ2-7): DSGVTQTPKHLITATGQRVTLRCSPRSGDLSVYWYQQSLDQGLQFLIQYYNGEERAKGNILERFSAQQFPDLHSELNLSSLELGDSALYFCASSASAGPSYEQYFGPGTRLTVT.